The source of this TCR beta chain is a study of siplizumab effects on memory and regulatory T cells. General study results and limits: About 80-97% of proliferating CD4+ or CD8+ clones had no assignable naive or memory phenotype.

Profiled with immunoSEQ multiplex PCR; TCRdb holds only in-frame clones, not every one. This sample has some 110,000 clones; about 93% occur once, and the top ten carry 0.55% to 0.8%. About this clone itself: Its antigen remains unidentified.

Material: Tregs sorted from blood. This receptor was obtained from a human donor in good health.

Written as DNA, the CDR3 is TGTGCCAGCAGCAAAGCGGGCTCTGGGGCCAACGTCCTGACTTTC. Translated, it gives CASSKAGSGANVLTF. J is TRBJ2-6 and V is TRBV21-1. TRBV21-1 corresponds to a pseudogene. The CDR3 is 15 residues long.